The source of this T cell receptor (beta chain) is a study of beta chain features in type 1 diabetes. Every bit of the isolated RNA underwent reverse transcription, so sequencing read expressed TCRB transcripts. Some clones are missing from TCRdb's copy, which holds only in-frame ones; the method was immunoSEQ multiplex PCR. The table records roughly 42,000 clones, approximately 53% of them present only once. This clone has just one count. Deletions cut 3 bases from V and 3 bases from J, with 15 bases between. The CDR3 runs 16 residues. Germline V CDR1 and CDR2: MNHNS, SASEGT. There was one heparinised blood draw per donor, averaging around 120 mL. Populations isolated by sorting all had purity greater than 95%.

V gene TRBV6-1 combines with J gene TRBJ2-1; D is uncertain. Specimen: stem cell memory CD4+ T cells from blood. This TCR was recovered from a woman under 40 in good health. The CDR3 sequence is CASSENPGGLYNEQFF. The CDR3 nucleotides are TGTGCCAGCAGTGAGAACCCAGGTGGCCTCTACAATGAGCAGTTCTTC.